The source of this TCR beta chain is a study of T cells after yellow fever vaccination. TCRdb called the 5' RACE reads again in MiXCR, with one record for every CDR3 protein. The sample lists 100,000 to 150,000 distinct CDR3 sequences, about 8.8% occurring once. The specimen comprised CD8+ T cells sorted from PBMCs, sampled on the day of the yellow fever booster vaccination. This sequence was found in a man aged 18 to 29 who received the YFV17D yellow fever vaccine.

Here the CDR3 DNA reads TGCGCCAGCAGCTTGACGCGGGGGATCGACGAGCAGTACTTC. Protein sequence: CASSLTRGIDEQYF. The chain employs TRBV5-1 and TRBJ2-7; TRBD2 agrees at 7 bases. This CDR3 region has 14 residues. The J segment lost 5 bases and the V segment lost 1 base, leaving 6 bases of the junction unmatched. Germline V gives CDR1 SGHRS, CDR2 YFSETQ.